The T cell receptor beta chain described here comes from a study of T cell clones after liver transplantation. Study at large: Samples came from ITN030ST, which attempted immunosuppression withdrawal within 2 years of liver transplantation.

The study's findings and limits: A significant post-transplant drop in circulating graft-donor-reactive CD4 TCRbeta sequences occurred in most of the 8 subjects. Donor-reactive sequences fell more than third party-reactive ones, suggesting partial deletion. Post-transplant time points were not standardized, so conclusions are preliminary.

Profiled with immunoSEQ multiplex PCR; TCRdb holds only in-frame clones, not every one. The sample consists of 40,000 to 65,000 clones, roughly 84% of them appearing once. The CDR3 is 19 amino acids. Losses at the gene ends were 5 bases for V and 2 bases for J; bases not matched to a gene: 15. Germline lookup yields CDR1 LNHDA and CDR2 SQIVND (reference sequence). A word on this clone: The antigen is not known.

The sequence was collected from a human donor who received a liver transplant. The sequences come from CD4+ T cells from blood, collected before liver transplant. The chain is built from TRBV19 and TRBJ1-6; 7 bases line up with TRBD1. DNA for the CDR3: TGTGCCAGTAGTGTCCACTCCGGGGACAGCCGAACCTATAATTCACCCCTCCACTTT. It codes for CASSVHSGDSRTYNSPLHF.